This T cell receptor (beta chain) was obtained from a study of CD8+ T cells in alopecia areata. Study summary: Skin from roughly 6-13-month-old C3H/HeJ graft donors with spontaneous alopecia went to approximately 7-11-week-old female C3H/HeJ mice.

TCR sequencing used cDNA made by reverse transcription of extracted RNA. Clones were read by immunoSEQ multiplex PCR, and TCRdb kept only the in-frame ones, dropping some. Listed here are 200,000 to 300,000 clones without any singletons, the top ten holding more than 1%. The CDR3 runs to 15 residues. Germline V CDR1 and CDR2: LGHNA, YNLKQL (reference sequence). Trimming stripped 0 bases from V and 4 bases from J, with 12 bases between. Sorting of pooled cutaneous lymph node cells was based on CD4, CD8alpha, NKG2D, NKG2ACE and other markers. Findings of the study overall: Clarity of TCR sharing across patients fell short of that in mice, possibly HLA-related. Scalp sample data also include resident alphabeta T cells from normal skin. For lesional scalp, especially alopecia totalis/universalis, clonality was higher than in normal scalp.

The sample holds a few counts of this clone. No antigen is known for it. Here the gene names and germline are mouse. With the read ending 4 residues before the CDR3 end, the germline J gene is used to fill in that end. The gene calls are TRBV5 and TRBJ1-1; D is possibly TRBD1 (6 bases). The TCR originated in a C3H/HeJ mouse with alopecia areata. Mice of this strain are of MHC haplotype H2-k. Sequencing was carried out using CD4+ T cells sorted from a lymph node. CDR3 bases read: TGTGCCAGCAGCCAAGACGGGGGGCTGGTCACA. As protein: CASSQDGGLVT. The complete CDR3 reads CASSQDGGLVTEVFF.